A selection of T cell receptor beta chains follows, all from one sample in a study of blood T cell repertoires in COVID-19. The protocol was immunoSEQ multiplex PCR, while the TCRdb copy is restricted to in-frame clones and leaves out a portion. The table has roughly 150,000 clones, around four fifths seen once. Sequences were obtained from peripheral blood. These receptors were obtained from an elderly woman with COVID-19, enrolled during active disease. CDR3s include the opening cysteine and the closing phenylalanine or tryptophan. The D gene is left open where the match is weak. Not all rows give a size; the values are once, few, many and, for expanded clones, a class.

j_gene,v_gene,d_gene,len,abundance,CDR3aa,CDR3nt
TRBJ2-1,TRBV12-3/TRBV12-4,NA,11,NA,CASSFGIEQFF,TGTGCCAGCAGTTTCGGGATTGAGCAGTTCTTC
TRBJ2-5,TRBV7-2,TRBD2,16,NA,CASSPRTSGVGETQYF,TGTGCCAGCAGCCCGCGGACTAGCGGGGTCGGGGAGACCCAGTACTTC
TRBJ1-1,TRBV7-2,NA,13,NA,CASSPIRNTEAFF,TGTGCCAGCAGCCCGATCAGGAACACTGAAGCTTTCTTT
TRBJ2-3,TRBV7-8,TRBD2,15,NA,CASRTGGGATDTQYF,TGTGCCAGCAGAACGGGCGGGGGGGCCACAGATACGCAGTATTTT
TRBJ1-2,TRBV4-1,NA,13,NA,CATGLQGGYGYTF,TGCGCCACCGGCCTACAGGGTGGCTATGGCTACACCTTC
TRBJ2-7,TRBV28,NA,16,few,CASSLAAGEALYEQYF,TGTGCCAGCAGTTTAGCGGCAGGGGAAGCCCTCTACGAGCAGTACTTC
TRBJ1-2,TRBV5-1,NA,14,NA,CASRYDSSNSGYTF,TGCGCCAGCAGATACGACAGCAGTAATAGTGGCTACACCTTC
TRBJ2-5,TRBV24-1,TRBD1,16,NA,CATSDSGQPLRETQYF,TGTGCCACCAGTGATTCGGGACAGCCTTTACGAGAGACCCAGTACTTC
TRBJ1-3,TRBV6-6,NA,13,NA,CASSYEEGSAIYF,TGTGCCAGCAGTTACGAGGAGGGCTCAGCCATATATTTT
TRBJ2-3,TRBV7-2,NA,13,once,CASSSSSGDTQYF,TGTGCCAGCAGTAGTAGCTCGGGTGATACGCAGTATTTT
TRBJ1-6,TRBV3-1/TRBV3-2,TRBD1,16,NA,CASSQGGTGINSPLHF,TGTGCCAGCAGCCAAGGTGGGACAGGGATTAATTCACCCCTCCACTTT
TRBJ1-5,TRBV28,NA,16,NA,CASSLHMGGGNQPQHF,TGTGCCAGCAGTTTACACATGGGCGGGGGTAATCAGCCCCAGCATTTT
TRBJ1-4,TRBV19,TRBD1,14,NA,CASRYRGTDEKLFF,TGTGCCAGTAGATACAGGGGTACTGATGAAAAACTGTTTTTT
TRBJ2-1,TRBV5-4,NA,13,NA,CASSPQGPNEQFF,TGTGCCAGCAGCCCACAGGGCCCCAATGAGCAGTTCTTC
TRBJ1-5,TRBV29-1,TRBD1,13,NA,CSVGRGRGQPQHF,TGCAGCGTTGGCAGGGGGCGCGGTCAGCCCCAGCATTTT
TRBJ1-5,TRBV6-6,TRBD1,14,NA,CAGSRDRDNQPQHF,TGTGCCGGATCCCGGGACAGGGACAATCAGCCCCAGCATTTT
TRBJ2-2,TRBV19,TRBD2,17,NA,CASTRQGTSVLSGELFF,TGTGCCAGCACCAGGCAGGGGACTAGCGTCTTGTCCGGGGAGCTGTTTTTT
TRBJ2-2,TRBV24-1,NA,13,NA,CATSNRGTGELFF,TGTGCCACCAGTAATAGGGGGACCGGGGAGCTGTTTTTT
TRBJ2-1,TRBV4-2,TRBD2,13,NA,CASSQRLADEQFF,TGTGCCAGCAGCCAGAGACTAGCAGATGAGCAGTTCTTC
TRBJ2-2,TRBV2,NA,15,few,CASSDRLVGTGELFF,TGTGCCAGCAGTGATCGACTAGTTGGCACCGGGGAGCTGTTTTTT
TRBJ2-2,TRBV5-1,NA,14,once,CASSLDQVSGELFF,TGCGCCAGCAGCTTGGATCAGGTTAGCGGGGAGCTGTTTTTT
TRBJ1-1,TRBV5-4,NA,14,NA,CASSGGGVYTEAFF,TGTGCCAGCAGCGGGGGGGGAGTCTACACTGAAGCTTTCTTT
TRBJ1-6,TRBV5-1,NA,15,NA,CASSRGGTDNSPLHF,TGCGCCAGCAGCCGCGGAGGGACGGATAATTCACCCCTCCACTTT
TRBJ1-2,TRBV4-1,NA,14,NA,CASSQVTGNYGYTF,TGCGCCAGCAGCCAAGTCACAGGCAACTATGGCTACACCTTC
TRBJ1-1,TRBV3-1/TRBV3-2,NA,13,NA,CASSRGRVPEAFF,TGTGCCAGCAGCCGAGGCAGGGTCCCTGAAGCTTTCTTT
TRBJ1-3,TRBV19,NA,13,NA,CASSLVSGNTIYF,TGTGCCAGTAGCCTAGTCTCTGGAAACACCATATATTTT
TRBJ1-5,TRBV28,TRBD1,14,NA,CASRLTGYNQPQHF,TGTGCCAGCAGGCTGACAGGGTACAATCAGCCCCAGCATTTT
TRBJ2-5,TRBV5-4,NA,15,NA,CASSLEGGGQETQYF,TGTGCCAGCAGCTTGGAAGGGGGGGGCCAAGAGACCCAGTACTTC
TRBJ1-2,TRBV10-3,NA,15,NA,CAISDPGRTNYGYTF,TGTGCCATCAGTGACCCAGGGCGAACTAACTATGGCTACACCTTC
TRBJ2-4,TRBV6-5,TRBD2,14,NA,CASSSPGLVNIQYF,TGTGCCAGCAGCTCGCCGGGACTAGTAAACATTCAGTACTTC
TRBJ2-7,TRBV5-1,TRBD2,16,NA,CASSPGGQGSSYEQYF,TGCGCCAGCAGCCCGGGGGGGCAGGGATCCTCCTACGAGCAGTACTTC
TRBJ2-7,TRBV9,TRBD1,15,NA,CASTMGTGPFYEQYF,TGTGCCAGCACCATGGGGACAGGGCCCTTCTACGAGCAGTACTTC
TRBJ1-2,TRBV5-5,TRBD1,15,NA,CASSLAGQGDRGYTF,TGTGCCAGCAGCTTGGCCGGACAGGGGGATAGAGGCTACACCTTC
TRBJ1-4,TRBV6-2/TRBV6-3,NA,13,NA,CASSRSSNEKLFF,TGTGCCAGCAGCCGAAGCTCTAATGAAAAACTGTTTTTT
TRBJ2-2,TRBV5-5,TRBD1,14,NA,CASSMGQGPGELFF,TGTGCCAGCAGCATGGGACAGGGTCCCGGGGAGCTGTTTTTT
TRBJ1-5,TRBV27,NA,13,NA,CASSLSTGQPQHF,TGTGCCAGCAGTTTATCGACGGGTCAGCCCCAGCATTTT
TRBJ1-1,TRBV5-1,NA,11,NA,CASSYDRGAFF,TGCGCCAGCAGCTACGACAGAGGAGCTTTCTTT
TRBJ2-3,TRBV19,TRBD1,13,NA,CASRQGVGDTQYF,TGTGCCAGCAGGCAGGGGGTGGGAGATACGCAGTATTTT
TRBJ2-3,TRBV10-3,NA,14,NA,CAISFRGSTDTQYF,TGTGCCATTTCCTTTAGGGGGAGCACAGATACGCAGTATTTT
TRBJ2-1,TRBV3-1/TRBV3-2,TRBD2,15,NA,CASSQWGLSYNEQFF,TGTGCCAGCAGCCAATGGGGACTATCCTACAATGAGCAGTTCTTC
TRBJ1-2,TRBV2,TRBD1,13,NA,CASTVDREVGYTF,TGTGCCAGTACCGTGGACAGGGAGGTCGGCTACACCTTC
TRBJ2-7,TRBV20-1,NA,10,NA,CSATLHEQYF,TGCAGTGCTACCCTACACGAGCAGTACTTC
TRBJ2-5,TRBV5-1,NA,16,NA,CASSMMGHLRRETQYF,TGCGCCAGCAGCATGATGGGACATCTACGGAGAGAGACCCAGTACTTC
TRBJ1-1,TRBV18,NA,14,NA,CASSPLTGNTEAFF,TGTGCCAGCTCACCACTTACAGGGAACACTGAAGCTTTCTTT